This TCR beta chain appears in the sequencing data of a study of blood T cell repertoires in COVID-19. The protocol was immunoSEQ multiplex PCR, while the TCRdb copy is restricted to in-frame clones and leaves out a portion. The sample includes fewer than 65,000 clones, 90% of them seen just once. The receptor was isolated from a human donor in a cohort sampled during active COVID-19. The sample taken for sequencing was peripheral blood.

The DNA of the CDR3 is TGTGCCAGCAGCCCCCATACAGGGGGCTTCTACAATGAGCAGTTCTTC. It codes for CASSPHTGGFYNEQFF. This chain joins TRBV11-3 and TRBJ2-1; TRBD1 aligns across 9 bases. Trimming took 5 bases from V and 3 from J; bases not matched to a gene: 8. CDR3 length equals 16 residues. Germline lookup yields CDR1 SGHNT and CDR2 YENEEA. Variable domain in full (rest from reference TRBV11-3 and TRBJ2-1): EAGVVQSPRYKIIEKKQPVAFWCNPISGHNTLYWYLQNLGQGPELLIRYENEEAVDDSQLPKDRFSAERLKGVDSTLKIQPAELGDSAVYLCASSPHTGGFYNEQFFGPGTRLTVL.